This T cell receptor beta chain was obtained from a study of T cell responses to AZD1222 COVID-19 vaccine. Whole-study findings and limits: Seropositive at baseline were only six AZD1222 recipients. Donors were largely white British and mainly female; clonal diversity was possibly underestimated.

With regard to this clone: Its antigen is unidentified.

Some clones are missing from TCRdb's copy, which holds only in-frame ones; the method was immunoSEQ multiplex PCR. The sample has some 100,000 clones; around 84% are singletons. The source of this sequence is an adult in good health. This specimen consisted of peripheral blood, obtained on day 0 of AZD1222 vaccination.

CDR3 amino acids: CASSYGSNQPQHF. The CDR3 DNA reads TGTGCCAGCAGTTATGGAAGCAATCAGCCCCAGCATTTT. The chain recombines TRBV6-6 with TRBJ1-5; D is ambiguous. The V and J ends lost 3 bases and 1 base respectively, with 4 bases between them. CDR1 is MNHNY, CDR2 SVGAGI, per germline (reference sequence). This CDR3 contains 13 residues.